These 8 T cell receptor beta chains originate from one sample sequenced in a study of sequential checkpoint blockade in melanoma. Repertoires were generated with immunoSEQ multiplex PCR, while TCRdb's copy carries only in-frame clones and drops some. The sample has around 9,800 clones, around 24% seen once. This sample's treatment: randomized to nivolumab then ipilimumab (arm A) or the reverse (arm B). The source was tumor tissue (inferred from file names), collected from a patient given nivolumab and ipilimumab in sequence. These receptors were obtained from a human donor with melanoma.

This clone occurred a few times. The V gene is TRBV11-3, the J gene TRBJ1-5; 7 positions match TRBD1. The CDR3 covers 14 residues. Germline values: CDR1 SGHNT, CDR2 YENEEA. J lost 7 bases, V lost 3 bases, and 6 bases had no gene match. CDR3: CASSLGGGQQPQHF. The CDR3 coding sequence is TGTGCCAGCAGCTTGGGAGGGGGCCAACAGCCCCAGCATTTT.

This clone has just a few counts. The chain employs TRBV9 and TRBJ2-2; D not resolved. V was clipped by 0 bases and J by 4 bases, with 10 bases between them. Germline V gives CDR1 SGDLS, CDR2 YYNGEE. This CDR3 is built from 15 residues. The CDR3 sequence: CASSVDSYLTGELFF. The CDR3 DNA reads TGTGCCAGCAGCGTAGATTCCTATCTCACCGGGGAGCTGTTTTTT.

The chain recombines TRBV11-3 with TRBJ2-5, with unresolved D. The CDR3 length is 14 residues. Germline V CDR1 and CDR2: SGHNT, YENEEA. The V gene lost 5 bases and the J gene lost 1 base, with 11 bases spanning the gap. The CDR3 DNA follows: TGTGCCAGCAGCGGCCACCGTCGCCAAGAGACCCAGTACTTC. This translates into CASSGHRRQETQYF.

This clone was counted between two and nine times. This chain joins TRBV30 and TRBJ2-7, with 9 bases lining up with TRBD2. With 4 bases clipped from V and 2 bases from J, the junction kept 6 bases outside the gene matches. Germline V lookup: CDR1 GTSNPN, CDR2 SVGIG (reference sequence). The CDR3 is 14 amino acids. The DNA of the CDR3 is TGTGCCTGGACTGTAGCGGGAGTTACCTACGAGCAGTACTTC. This encodes CAWTVAGVTYEQYF. Full variable domain (remainder filled in from reference TRBV30 and TRBJ2-7): SQTIHQWPATLVQPVGSPLSLECTVEGTSNPNLYWYRQAAGRGLQLLFYSVGIGQISSEVPQNLSASRPQDRQFILSSKKLLLSDSGFYLCAWTVAGVTYEQYFGPGTRLTVT.

The V gene is TRBV10-2, the J gene TRBJ2-2; D might be TRBD1 (6 bases). Trimming removed 7 bases at V and 7 bases at J, with 19 bases between. The CDR3 is 15 residues long. The germline gives CDR1 WSHSY, CDR2 SAAADI. For the CDR3, the DNA is TGCGCCAGCACCCTGGACAGATTTTGGGTCGGGGAGCTGTTTTTT. Translation: CASTLDRFWVGELFF.

This clone has at least ten counts. The chain is built from TRBV6-8 and TRBJ2-2; no reliable D call. Deletions cut 4 bases from V and 5 bases from J, with 11 bases between. Germline lookup yields CDR1 MNHGY and CDR2 SAAAGT. The CDR3 spans 14 residues. The CDR3 protein is CASSSPSRTGELFF. CDR3 DNA: TGTGCCAGCAGTTCGCCCTCGCGGACCGGGGAGCTGTTTTTT.

The chain couples TRBV11-3 to TRBJ2-5; TRBD1 matches at 7 bases. The CDR3 extends over 14 amino acids. Germline trimming cut 5 bases from V and 1 base from J; bases unmatched to any gene: 4. From germline, CDR1 is SGHNT and CDR2 YENEEA. The CDR3 nucleotides read TGTGCCAGCAGCGCATGGACAGGCCAAGAGACCCAGTACTTC. Protein sequence: CASSAWTGQETQYF.

This clone has a handful of counts. The chain recombines TRBV29-1 with TRBJ1-2; D might be TRBD1 (5 bases). V shed 6 bases and J shed 4 bases, with 12 bases lying between them. Germline CDR1 is SQVTM and CDR2 is ANQGSEA. This CDR3 region has 12 residues. CDR3 sequence (DNA): TGCAGCGTGGCGACAGTTAGCTATGGCTACACCTTC. Protein product: CSVATVSYGYTF. Combining the CDR3 with reference TRBV29-1 and TRBJ1-2 gives the whole variable domain SAVISQKPSRDICQRGTSLTIQCQVDSQVTMMFWYRQQPGQSLTLIATANQGSEATYESGFVIDKFPISRPNLTFSTLTVSNMSPEDSSIYLCSVATVSYGYTFGSGTRLTVV.